This T cell receptor (beta chain) originates from a study of T-cell memory formation after mild COVID-19. Trimming stripped 2 bases from V and 8 bases from J, with 16 bases between. The CDR3 has 15 residues. Germline CDR1 reads MNHEY; CDR2 reads SVGEGT. TCRdb called the 5' RACE reads again in MiXCR, with one record for every CDR3 protein. This table holds about 270,000 distinct CDR3 sequences, over 15% found once. The sequence came from a man younger than 30 who had mild COVID-19 (a few samples of this study predate the infection). Cell type and time point are not known. Sequences were obtained from PBMCs or a T cell subset sorted from them (not recorded which). The chain links TRBV6-2 or TRBV6-3 to TRBJ2-1, with D perhaps given as TRBD1 or TRBD2 (5 bases each). CDR3 nucleotide sequence: TGTGCCAGCAGTTACGGGACCCCCTACCCCGATGAGCAGTTCTTC. It specifies CASSYGTPYPDEQFF.